This T cell receptor (beta chain) originates from a study of blood T cells in healthy people across ages. Findings of the study overall: Donor CMV infection status was unknown, possibly confounding age-related changes in expanded clonotypes.

PCR was performed a second time for about 7 to 12 cycles using a sample-barcoded 5' primer and a J-beta primer mix. Researchers report that a template-switch adaptor with 12 random nucleotides tagged each cDNA molecule. CDR3-containing paired-end reads numbered at least 2.5 million in each sample. A single record per CDR3 protein comes from TCRdb applying MiXCR to the 5' RACE reads. Here the sample spans around 800,000 distinct CDR3 sequences, 53% being singletons. Comment on this clonotype: The antigen is not known. An end of the junction does not agree with germline; a read error may underlie this.

The CDR3 runs 15 residues. The V gene's germline CDR1 is LGHNA and CDR2 YNFKEQ. The chain carries TRBV4-2 and TRBJ2-5, with 9 bases matching TRBD1. The sequenced material came from blood. The receptor's source is a man older than 75 in good health. CDR3 in DNA: TGTGCCAGCAGCCGTACGGGACAGGGCCAAGAGGCCCAGTACTTC. It codes for CASSRTGQGQEAQYF.